Described below is a single TCR beta chain sequence and its context. Other DNA variants within this sample encode the same CDR3. Profiled with immunoSEQ multiplex PCR; TCRdb holds only in-frame clones, not every one. The table includes about 63,000 clones, 89% detected once. The source of the sample is a study of cytomegalovirus exposure and HLA in healthy donors. From the approximately 120-subject validation cohort, which was separate from the roughly 710-subject first cohort, the donors were drawn. V shed 5 bases, J shed 5 bases, and the junction held 7 bases outside the gene matches. The CDR3 runs to 14 residues. Germline V lookup: CDR1 SEHNR, CDR2 FQNEAQ (reference sequence).

This TCR derives from a woman between 18 and 29 years old in good health and CMV-seronegative. Material: PBMCs. The V call is TRBV7-9, the J call TRBJ2-5; 8 nucleotides line up with TRBD1. The CDR3 spells CASSPRQGRETQYF. In DNA, the CDR3 is TGTGCCAGCAGCCCCCGACAGGGGCGCGAGACCCAGTACTTC.